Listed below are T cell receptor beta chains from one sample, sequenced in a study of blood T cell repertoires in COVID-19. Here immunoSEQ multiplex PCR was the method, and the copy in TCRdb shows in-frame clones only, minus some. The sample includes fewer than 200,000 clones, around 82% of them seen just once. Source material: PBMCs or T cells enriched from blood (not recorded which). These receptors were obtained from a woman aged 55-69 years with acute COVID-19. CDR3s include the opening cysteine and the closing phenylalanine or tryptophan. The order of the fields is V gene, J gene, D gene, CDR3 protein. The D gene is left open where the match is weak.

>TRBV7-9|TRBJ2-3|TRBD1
CASSPDRGSTDTQYF
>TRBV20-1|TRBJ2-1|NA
CSARWSDEQFF
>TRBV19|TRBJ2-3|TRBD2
CASSMGRAFGTDTQYF
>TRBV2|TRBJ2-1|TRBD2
CASSERRLAGDNEQFF
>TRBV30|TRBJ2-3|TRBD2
CAWTKVALAGPGNTQYF
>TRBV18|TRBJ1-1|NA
CASSREGNTEAFF
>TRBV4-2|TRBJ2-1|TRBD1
CASSQVEGADFNEQFF
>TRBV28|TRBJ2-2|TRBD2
CASSSPPSGGGELFF
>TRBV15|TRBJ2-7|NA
CATSRDSSYNYEQYF
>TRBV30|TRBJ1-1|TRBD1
CAWRGGLNRGNTEAFF
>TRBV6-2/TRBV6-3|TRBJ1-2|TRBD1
CASSLKQGNYGYTF
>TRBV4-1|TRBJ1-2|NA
CASSHQSRSYTF
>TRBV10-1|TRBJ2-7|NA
CASSHLRKLYEQYF
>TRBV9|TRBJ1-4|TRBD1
CASSQGAGEKLFF
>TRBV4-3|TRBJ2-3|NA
CASSSQRADTDTQYF
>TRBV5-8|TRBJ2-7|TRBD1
CASSFNRDRGYEQYF
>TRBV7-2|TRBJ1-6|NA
CASSLTVFSYNSPLHF
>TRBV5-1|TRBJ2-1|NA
CASSPSSDSYNEQFF
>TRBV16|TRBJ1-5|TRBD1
CASSGQGVNNQPQHF
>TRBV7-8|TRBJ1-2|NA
CASTRDRGEGYTF
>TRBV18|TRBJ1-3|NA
CASSPPAGAPQKSGNTIYF
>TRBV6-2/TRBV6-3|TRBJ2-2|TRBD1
CASSYRDRGLGTGELFF
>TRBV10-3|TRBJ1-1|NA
CASGRANTEAFF
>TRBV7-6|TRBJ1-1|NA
CASSPEGAGGTEAFF
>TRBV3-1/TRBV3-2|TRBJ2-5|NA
CASSHVARGLGQETQYF
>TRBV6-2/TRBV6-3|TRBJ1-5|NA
CASSYPLNNQPQHF
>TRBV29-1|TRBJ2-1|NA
CSTRGDPGTNEQFF
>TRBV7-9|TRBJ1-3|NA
CASSSPRTTSGNTIYF
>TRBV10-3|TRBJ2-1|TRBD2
CAIRLAGGYEQFF
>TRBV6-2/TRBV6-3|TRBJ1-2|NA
CASSYRSSPGGGYTF
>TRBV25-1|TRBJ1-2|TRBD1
CASSGTGQGLGGYTF
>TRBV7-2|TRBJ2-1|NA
CASSLRSGGFYNEQFF
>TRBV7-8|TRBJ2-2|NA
CASSPRVVGELFF
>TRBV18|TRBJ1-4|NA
CASSPGSEEKLFF
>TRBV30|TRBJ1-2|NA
CAWSPDGTGGYTF
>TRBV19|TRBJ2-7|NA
CASSIYAGTYEQYF
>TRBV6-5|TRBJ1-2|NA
CASSYLGGYGYTF
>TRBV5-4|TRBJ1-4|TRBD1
CASSRPPGQGNEKLFF
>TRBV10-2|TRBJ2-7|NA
CASSEQGTGEQYF
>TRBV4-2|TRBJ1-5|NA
CASSLSTSQPQHF
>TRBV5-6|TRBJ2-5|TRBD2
CASSTRTSGGQETQYF
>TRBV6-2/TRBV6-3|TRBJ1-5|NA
CASSITGSGIWQPQHF
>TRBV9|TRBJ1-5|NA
CASSSGQRNQPQHF
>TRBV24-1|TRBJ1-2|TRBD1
CATSEPQGPGYTF